Each of the 12 T cell receptor beta chains below was sequenced from the same sample in a study of T cell responses to AZD1222 COVID-19 vaccine (dated by TCRdb to the early 2020s). Library preparation employed the immunoSEQ multiplex PCR assay. TCRdb carries this immuneACCESS record with in-frame sequences only. Its versions omit some clonotypes, under half of them owing to an unresolved V gene in the studies checked, with the rest unexplained. This sample lists roughly 150,000 clones; over 90% were detected once. Roughly 2.3% of the sample rests with the top ten. What this sample's time point label stands for: baseline before first vaccination. Source: peripheral blood, taken on day 0 of AZD1222 vaccination. Source of these receptors: an adult in good health.

This clone was counted once. This rearrangement joins TRBV9 to TRBJ2-3; 9 bases fit TRBD1. V was pared by 3 bases and J by 2 bases, with 4 bases of the junction left unmatched. The CDR3 runs to 15 residues. Germline CDR1 SGDLS, CDR2 YYNGEE. The CDR3 reads CASSGTGGNTDTQYF. DNA for the CDR3: TGTGCCAGCAGCGGAACAGGGGGCAACACAGATACGCAGTATTTT. Together with reference TRBV9 and TRBJ2-3, the CDR3 gives the full variable domain: DSGVTQTPKHLITATGQRVTLRCSPRSGDLSVYWYQQSLDQGLQFLIQYYNGEERAKGNILERFSAQQFPDLHSELNLSSLELGDSALYFCASSGTGGNTDTQYFGPGTRLTVL.

The chain links TRBV6-5 to TRBJ1-1; the D gene is possibly TRBD1 (6 bases). The germline V and J ends were trimmed by 6 bases and 6 bases, with 20 bases remaining between them. CDR1 is MNHEY and CDR2 is SVGAGI in the germline V gene. The CDR3 is made up of 15 amino acids. In DNA, the CDR3 is TGTGCCAGCAGCCCCATAGGGGGGGCCAGGGCTGAAGCTTTCTTT. This translates into CASSPIGGARAEAFF.

V and J are TRBV27 and TRBJ2-6; D perhaps matches TRBD2 (5 bases). This CDR3 region has 17 residues. CDR1 and CDR2 from the germline V gene are MNHEY and SMNVEV (reference sequence). V was trimmed by 4 bases and J by 0 bases, leaving 13 bases between them. The chain's CDR3 is CASSSPSGYSGANVLTF. The DNA for the CDR3 is TGTGCCAGCAGTTCTCCGAGCGGTTACTCTGGGGCCAACGTCCTGACTTTC.

The chain carries TRBV7-2 and TRBJ2-7, with D possibly matching TRBD2 (6 bases). The length of the CDR3 is 15 residues. The V end was cut by 1 base, the J end by 4 bases, with 14 bases between. Germline assignment: CDR1 SGHTA and CDR2 FQGNSA. The CDR3 sequence: CASSLVGEVSYEQYF. In DNA form, the CDR3 reads TGTGCCAGCAGCTTAGTCGGGGAGGTGAGTTACGAGCAGTACTTC.

The chain links TRBV6-1 to TRBJ1-1; no clear D. From germline, CDR1 is MNHNS and CDR2 SASEGT. V was clipped by 2 bases and J by 4 bases, with 11 bases between them. The CDR3 spans 14 residues. This chain's CDR3 is CASSERGLGTEAFF. The CDR3 DNA follows: TGTGCCAGCAGTGAAAGAGGGTTAGGCACTGAAGCTTTCTTT.

This rearrangement joins TRBV7-9 to TRBJ1-2, with D uncertain. This CDR3 is built from 13 residues. CDR1 SEHNR and CDR2 FQNEAQ come from the germline V gene (reference sequence). V was clipped by 5 bases and J by 5 bases, with 12 bases between them. The CDR3 here is CASSAPREYGYTF. The CDR3 bases are TGTGCCAGCAGCGCTCCGAGGGAGTATGGCTACACCTTC.

This rearrangement joins TRBV5-1 to TRBJ2-2; a possible D gene is TRBD1 (6 bases). Per germline, CDR1 SGHRS and CDR2 YFSETQ. This CDR3 has 14 amino acids. The V and J ends lost 0 bases and 6 bases respectively, with 9 bases between them. CDR3 DNA: TGCGCCAGCAGCTTGGGGGGGCTCCCCGGGGAGCTGTTTTTT. It encodes CASSLGGLPGELFF.

The chain's CDR3 is CASGRQGGTEAFF. In DNA form, the CDR3 reads TGCGCCAGCGGTCGTCAGGGAGGCACTGAAGCTTTCTTT. This chain connects TRBV5-1 to TRBJ1-1; D may be TRBD1 (5 bases). Trimming left V 7 bases short and J 4 bases short, with 14 bases between. CDR3 length: 13 amino acids. Germline CDR1 SGHRS, CDR2 YFSETQ.

In its sample, this clone was seen once. The gene calls are TRBV19 and TRBJ2-6, with D possibly being TRBD1 or TRBD2 (5 bases each). This CDR3 spans 15 amino acids. V shed 11 bases and J shed 4 bases, with 18 bases lying between them. Germline V lookup: CDR1 LNHDA, CDR2 SQIVND (reference sequence). CDR3 protein: CASRGARVGANVLTF. The CDR3 DNA follows: TGTGCCTCCCGAGGGGCGCGTGTGGGGGCCAACGTCCTGACTTTC.

The V gene is TRBV9, the J gene TRBJ1-1; perhaps TRBD1 as D (5 bases). This CDR3 spans 15 amino acids. V lost 3 bases to trimming and J lost 3 bases, with 15 bases between them. Germline CDR1 SGDLS, CDR2 YYNGEE. The CDR3 bases are TGTGCCAGCAGCGCACTTGGAGGGGATGACACTGAAGCTTTCTTT. It translates to CASSALGGDDTEAFF.

This clone has just one count. This chain links TRBV18 with TRBJ2-3, with 12 bases matching TRBD1. This CDR3 spans 15 amino acids. V lost 6 bases, J lost 5 bases, and 6 bases stayed unmatched. Germline-derived CDR1 and CDR2 are KGHSH and LQKENI. CDR3 in amino acids: CASSPGQGALDTQYF. CDR3 bases: TGTGCCAGCTCGCCGGGACAGGGGGCTCTAGATACGCAGTATTTT.

The CDR3 DNA reads TGTGCCATCAGCCAGGACAGGGACACCGGGGAGCTGTTTTTT. This translates into CAISQDRDTGELFF. The rearrangement links TRBV10-3 to TRBJ2-2, with TRBD1 identical over 8 bases. The germline V gene encodes CDR1 ENHRY and CDR2 SYGVKD. The V and J ends lost 6 bases and 3 bases, in that order; junction bases with no gene match: 3. The length of the CDR3 is 14 residues.